What follows is one T cell receptor (beta chain) and its context. The antigen remains unidentified. Treatment specified: about 20 received Ad26.COV2.S at low or high dose, single or two shots; about 5 received placebo; per-sample allocation not given. It was on day 63 after the first vaccine or placebo injection that samples were taken. Germline V gene sequence: CDR1 SNHLY, CDR2 FYNNEI. There are 13 residues in the CDR3. V was trimmed by 6 bases and J by 2 bases, leaving 8 bases between them. The sample is drawn from a study of Ad26.COV2.S vaccination and SARS-CoV-2 variants. Study details: The trial was COV1001 and the donor's arm was Ad26.COV2.S. Into the muscle, Ad26.COV2.S was dosed once or twice, 56 days apart. Findings of the study overall: For non-spike TCRs, breadth in vaccine recipients resembled that in placebo recipients. Substantial breadth was reported for post-vaccination spike-specific CD8+ and CD4+ T cells.

Generated by immunoSEQ multiplex PCR, the TCRdb table keeps only in-frame clones and is missing some. The table records 380,000 or so clones, 80% to 90% of them present only once. The chain has TRBV2 and TRBJ2-1; no definite D call. This sample comprised peripheral blood, obtained in a trial of Ad26.COV2.S vaccine versus placebo. This receptor was obtained from a person aged 18-60 years who received the Ad26.COV2.S COVID-19 vaccine or a placebo. CDR3 loop: CASSDLTYNEQFF. CDR3 nucleotide sequence: TGTGCCAGCAGCGACCTCACCTACAATGAGCAGTTCTTC.